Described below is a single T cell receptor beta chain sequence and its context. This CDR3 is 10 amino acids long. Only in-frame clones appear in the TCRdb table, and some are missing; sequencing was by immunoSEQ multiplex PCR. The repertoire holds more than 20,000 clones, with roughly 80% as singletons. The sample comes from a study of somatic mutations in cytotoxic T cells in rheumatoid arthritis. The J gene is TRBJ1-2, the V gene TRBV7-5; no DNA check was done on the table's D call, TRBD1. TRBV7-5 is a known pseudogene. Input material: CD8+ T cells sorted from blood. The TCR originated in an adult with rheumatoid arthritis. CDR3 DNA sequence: TGTGTCAGAAGCATAAGACACAACACCTTC. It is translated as CVRSIRHNTF.